A single sample is the source of the 25 T cell receptor beta chains below, sequenced in a study of vaccination and CD4 T cells after COVID-19. These receptors have no identified antigens. Sequence data for DNA of cultured CD4+ T cells were generated by the Oncomine TCR Beta short-read assay. TCRdb reanalysed the PCR reads using MiXCR and keeps one entry per CDR3 protein. The sample carries more than 13,000 distinct CDR3 sequences, 24% recorded once. This sample's treatment: roughly ten-day PBMC culture with coronavirus spike peptide pools or control peptides (ViraFEST assay). The source material was CD4+ T cells from blood, cultured in vitro, sampled after SARS-CoV-2 vaccination. The receptors shown here come from a human donor who had recovered from COVID-19.

The chain carries TRBV9 and TRBJ2-5; no definite D call. Trimming left V 3 bases short and J 5 bases short, with 17 bases between. CDR1 is SGDLS and CDR2 is YYNGEE in the germline V gene. The CDR3 runs 15 residues. The CDR3 spells CASSASPALGETQYF. The DNA for the CDR3 is TGTGCCAGCAGCGCCAGCCCGGCGCTAGGGGAGACCCAGTACTTC. Filled out from reference TRBV9 and TRBJ2-5, the complete variable domain reads DSGVTQTPKHLITATGQRVTLRCSPRSGDLSVYWYQQSLDQGLQFLIQYYNGEERAKGNILERFSAQQFPDLHSELNLSSLELGDSALYFCASSASPALGETQYFGPGTRLLVL.

This clonotype was seen a handful of times. V is TRBV6-1 and J is TRBJ1-5; the D is unclear. Trimming stripped 6 bases from V and 6 bases from J, with 18 bases between. Germline V lookup: CDR1 MNHNS, CDR2 SASEGT. CDR3 length: 15 residues. This chain's CDR3 is CASSRERQAGQPQHF. The CDR3 DNA reads TGTGCCAGCAGCCGCGAGCGGCAGGCTGGTCAGCCCCAGCATTTT.

The chain carries TRBV28 and TRBJ2-3; unclear D gene. Germline V gene data show CDR1 as MDHEN and CDR2 as SYDVKM. The ends were cut back, 8 bases at V and 5 bases at J, with 8 bases in the middle. The CDR3 consists of 11 residues. CDR3 sequence reads: CASRAGDTQYF. In nucleotides, the CDR3 is TGTGCCAGCCGTGCTGGAGATACGCAGTATTTT.

This clonotype was recorded a few times. The rearrangement links TRBV20-1 to TRBJ2-2, with no clear D. Deletions cut 6 bases from V and 8 bases from J, with 13 bases between. This CDR3 is built from 12 residues. Germline-derived CDR1 and CDR2 are DFQATT and SNEGSKA (reference sequence). The CDR3 DNA reads as TGCAGTGCCATTACTCCCTGGGGGGAGCTGTTTTTT. This sequence encodes CSAITPWGELFF.

V gene TRBV9 combines with J gene TRBJ2-5; 9 bases line up with TRBD1. The CDR3 runs 14 residues. V gave up 3 bases and J gave up 5 bases; unmatched junction bases: 5. From germline, CDR1 is SGDLS and CDR2 YYNGEE. The CDR3, as DNA: TGTGCCAGCAGCGCGACAGGGGGAGGGGAGACCCAGTACTTC. As protein: CASSATGGGETQYF.

This clonotype was observed a few times. The chain combines TRBV7-2 with TRBJ1-1; TRBD1 agrees at 8 bases. The ends lost 5 bases at V and 5 bases at J; junction bases unmatched: 7. The germline V gene has CDR1 SGHTA and CDR2 FQGNSA. The CDR3 is 14 amino acids. The CDR3 bases are TGTGCCAGCAGCACGAGACAGGGGAGGACTGAAGCTTTCTTT. Translation gives CASSTRQGRTEAFF. The full variable domain, in which reference TRBV7-2 and TRBJ1-1 provide the parts outside the CDR3, is GAGVSQSPSNKVTEKGKDVELRCDPISGHTALYWYRQSLGQGLEFLIYFQGNSAPDKSGLPSDRFSAERTGGSVSTLTIQRTQQEDSAVYLCASSTRQGRTEAFFGQGTRLTVV.

J is TRBJ1-5 and V is TRBV5-4; TRBD1 matches at 8 bases. J lost 7 bases, V lost 6 bases, and 9 bases had no gene match. This CDR3 comprises 14 residues. CDR1 SGHNT and CDR2 YYREEE come from the germline V gene (reference sequence). The CDR3 loop reads CASIPAGGRQPQHF. The CDR3 coding sequence is TGTGCCAGCATCCCGGCAGGGGGCAGACAGCCCCAGCATTTT.

CDR3 nucleotides: TGTGCCAGCAGTTTACCTCCCCGAAGTGCGCGATCTGGGGCCAACGTCCTGACTTTC. This codes for CASSLPPRSARSGANVLTF. The genes are TRBV28 and TRBJ2-6, with unresolved D. The CDR3 consists of 19 residues. Trimming took 2 bases from V and 1 from J, leaving 18 bases between them. The V gene's germline CDR1 is MDHEN and CDR2 SYDVKM.

In its sample, this clonotype was seen a few times. J is TRBJ1-3 and V is TRBV24-1, with D possibly TRBD1 on 5 matching bases. The germline V and J ends were trimmed by 4 bases and 4 bases, with 13 bases remaining between them. Germline CDR1 KGHDR, CDR2 SFDVKD. The CDR3 totals 15 residues. CDR3 sequence (DNA): TGTGCCACCAGTGAATCAGGGTCGGGCGGAAACACCATATATTTT. This translates into CATSESGSGGNTIYF.

The chain carries TRBV28 and TRBJ2-2, with 12 bases lining up with TRBD2. The CDR3 contains 15 residues. V gave up 6 bases and J gave up 6 bases; unmatched junction bases: 5. CDR1 and CDR2 (germline): MDHEN, SYDVKM. The CDR3 sequence is CASSTSGRKAGELFF. The DNA for the CDR3 is TGTGCCAGCAGCACTAGCGGGAGGAAAGCCGGGGAGCTGTTTTTT.

This clonotype is classed as medium-sized (0.01 to 0.1%). The gene calls are TRBV20-1 and TRBJ1-2, with D possibly being TRBD1 (5 bases). The CDR3 is 12 amino acids. Germline V gene data show CDR1 as DFQATT and CDR2 as SNEGSKA (reference sequence). V dropped 8 bases and J dropped 2 bases, with 12 bases sitting between them. CDR3: CSPVRGNYGYTF. The CDR3 region has the DNA TGCAGTCCCGTCCGGGGGAACTATGGCTACACCTTC.

This clonotype was detected a few times. The chain combines TRBV7-3 with TRBJ1-3; D remains ambiguous. Germline V gene sequence: CDR1 SGHTA, CDR2 FQGTGA. This CDR3 spans 17 amino acids. V was clipped by 1 base and J by 0 bases, with 13 bases between them. Written as DNA, the CDR3 is TGTGCCAGCAGCTTAAGTCGGGGAGGGATCTCTGGAAACACCATATATTTT. It translates to CASSLSRGGISGNTIYF.

This clonotype turned up a few times. The chain links TRBV29-1 to TRBJ2-5, with D perhaps being TRBD1 or TRBD2 (5 bases each). The germline CDR1 and CDR2 sequences are SQVTM and ANQGSEA. V lost 2 bases and J 4 bases, leaving 11 bases between the germline ends. This CDR3 is 13 amino acids long. The CDR3: CSVEIGAPETQYF. DNA for the CDR3: TGCAGCGTTGAAATCGGGGCACCAGAGACCCAGTACTTC.

This clonotype showed up just a few times. The chain uses TRBV29-1 and TRBJ2-7, with D perhaps TRBD1 (6 bases). V shed 6 bases and J shed 5 bases, with 14 bases lying between them. CDR1 and CDR2 from the germline V gene are SQVTM and ANQGSEA. This CDR3 has 12 amino acids. The CDR3 DNA follows: TGCAGCGTCATTGAGGGGGTCCACGAGCAGTACTTC. The encoded protein is CSVIEGVHEQYF.

The chain has TRBV28 and TRBJ2-6, with TRBD1 matching over 10 bases. The trim removed 0 bases at V and 2 bases at J, leaving 4 bases unmatched. This CDR3 spans 18 amino acids. CDR1 and CDR2 (germline): MDHEN, SYDVKM. CDR3 amino acids: CASSLWGQGRAGANVLTF. CDR3 sequence (DNA): TGTGCCAGCAGTTTATGGGGACAGGGGAGAGCTGGGGCCAACGTCCTGACTTTC. Full variable domain (outside the CDR3, taken from reference TRBV28 and TRBJ2-6): DVKVTQSSRYLVKRTGEKVFLECVQDMDHENMFWYRQDPGLGLRLIYFSYDVKMKEKGDIPEGYSVSREKKERFSLILESASTNQTSMYLCASSLWGQGRAGANVLTFGAGSRLTVL.

This clonotype has more than one count but fewer than ten. This rearrangement joins TRBV5-4 to TRBJ1-1; no clear D. V was pared by 4 bases and J by 3 bases, with 13 bases between. Per the germline V gene, CDR1 is SGHNT and CDR2 is YYREEE (reference sequence). The CDR3 has 14 amino acids. The DNA of the CDR3 is TGTGCCAGCAGCCTACGGAGGGTCGACACTGAAGCTTTCTTT. The encoded protein is CASSLRRVDTEAFF.

The chain employs TRBV2 and TRBJ2-5, with a weak D call TRBD1 (5 bases). Germline assignment: CDR1 SNHLY and CDR2 FYNNEI. This CDR3 spans 13 amino acids. The V end was cut by 10 bases, the J end by 5 bases, with 17 bases between. CDR3 protein: CATPDNPSETQYF. CDR3 coding DNA: TGTGCCACCCCGGACAACCCGTCTGAGACCCAGTACTTC.

This clonotype has just a few counts. The rearrangement joins TRBV20-1 to TRBJ2-1, with D possibly matching TRBD2 (6 bases). V lost 5 bases, J lost 13 bases, and 15 bases lay in between. The CDR3 extends over 11 amino acids. The germline CDR1 and CDR2 sequences are DFQATT and SNEGSKA (reference sequence). The CDR3 reads CSAPRDFLQFF. For the CDR3, the DNA is TGCAGTGCTCCCCGGGACTTCCTTCAGTTCTTC.

The V call is TRBV6-2 or TRBV6-3, the J call TRBJ1-1; D remains ambiguous. This CDR3 comprises 13 residues. Germline CDR1 and CDR2: MNHEY and SVGEGT. Trimming stripped 8 bases from V and 1 base from J, with 11 bases between. The CDR3 nucleotides read TGTGCCAGCCTTACTGACCCGAACACTGAAGCTTTCTTT. This translates into CASLTDPNTEAFF.

Comments on this clonotype: This may arise from a read error, as a much more abundant clone is one base away. The chain's CDR3 is CSATDYDEQFF. The CDR3 nucleotides are TGCAGTGCTACAGATTACGATGAGCAGTTCTTC. The chain is built from TRBV20-1 and TRBJ2-1; D is unclear. From germline, CDR1 is DFQATT and CDR2 SNEGSKA (reference sequence). V shed 4 bases and J shed 8 bases, with 9 bases lying between them. The CDR3 extends over 11 amino acids.

The gene calls are TRBV18 and TRBJ1-1, with a weak D call TRBD1 (6 bases). Germline V CDR1 and CDR2: KGHSH, LQKENI. The CDR3 runs 13 residues. V lost 1 base, J lost 4 bases, and 7 bases lay in between. The DNA of the CDR3 is TGTGCCAGCTCACCACGGACAGCCACTGAAGCTTTCTTT. Amino acids: CASSPRTATEAFF. Supplemented by reference TRBV18 and TRBJ1-1, the full variable domain reads NAGVMQNPRHLVRRRGQEARLRCSPMKGHSHVYWYRQLPEEGLKFMVYLQKENIIDESGMPKERFSAEFPKEGPSILRIQQVVRGDSAAYFCASSPRTATEAFFGQGTRLTVV.

Only a few counts were recorded for this clonotype. The chain uses TRBV6-1 and TRBJ2-7; maybe TRBD2 (6 bases). In germline, CDR1 is MNHNS, CDR2 SASEGT. The CDR3 sequence is 16 residues long. V was cut by 1 base and J by 6 bases, with 19 bases left in between. Here the CDR3 reads CASSEERRVVVGEQYF. Here the CDR3 DNA reads TGTGCCAGCAGTGAAGAGAGGAGGGTGGTAGTGGGCGAGCAGTACTTC.

As to this clonotype: Being one base from a much bigger clone, this may be a read error. This rearrangement joins TRBV29-1 to TRBJ2-7, with D possibly being TRBD2 (6 bases). V was pared by 8 bases and J by 1 base, with 15 bases between. This CDR3 comprises 13 residues. Germline V CDR1 and CDR2: SQVTM, ANQGSEA. The CDR3 sequence is CSTGWGTSYEQYF. The CDR3, as DNA: TGCAGCACTGGGTGGGGGACTTCCTACGAGCAGTACTTC.

This clonotype showed up just a few times. The chain combines TRBV27 with TRBJ1-5, with 12 bases matching TRBD1. The junction had 9 bases not matched to a gene; V was cut back by 3 bases and J by 6 bases. CDR1 and CDR2 from the germline V gene are MNHEY and SMNVEV (reference sequence). The CDR3 loop spans 17 amino acids. This chain's CDR3 is CASSFIGGQGAAQPQHF. The CDR3 DNA is TGTGCCAGCAGTTTTATAGGGGGACAGGGGGCGGCTCAGCCCCAGCATTTT.

This chain links TRBV28 with TRBJ1-1; D call uncertain. The CDR3 loop spans 13 amino acids. V was trimmed by 8 bases and J by 4 bases, leaving 14 bases between them. Germline V CDR1 and CDR2: MDHEN, SYDVKM. Here the CDR3 DNA reads TGTGCCAGCGGTAGACCAGGTCCCACTGAAGCTTTCTTT. This gives the protein CASGRPGPTEAFF.